Listed below are T cell receptor beta chains from one sample, sequenced in a study of chemoradiotherapy in HPV16-positive cancers. Measured with immunoSEQ multiplex PCR; TCRdb has only the in-frame clones, and not every one. Among 5,600 or so clones listed, less than 80% were seen once. This sample was gathered from a patient who underwent chemoradiotherapy. The receptors come from a human donor with HPV-associated anogenital cancer. The CDR3 runs from the conserved cysteine through the conserved F or W. Each record gives: D gene, V gene, J gene, clone size, CDR3 length, CDR3 DNA, CDR3 protein. D genes are given only for firm matches. The size of a clone is reported for some rows only, either as once, few or many, or as a class for expanded clones.

D gene: TRBD2; V gene: TRBV6-5; J gene: TRBJ2-2; clone size: .; CDR3 length: 15; CDR3 DNA: TGTGCCAGCAGTTATTCTAGCGGGACCCCCGGGGAGCTGTTTTTT; CDR3 protein: CASSYSSGTPGELFF
D gene: TRBD1; V gene: TRBV7-9; J gene: TRBJ1-4; clone size: .; CDR3 length: 16; CDR3 DNA: TGTGCCAGCAGCCCGGACAGGGTTGTGACTAATGAAAAACTGTTTTTT; CDR3 protein: CASSPDRVVTNEKLFF
D gene: .; V gene: TRBV15; J gene: TRBJ1-3; clone size: .; CDR3 length: 14; CDR3 DNA: TGTGCCACCAGCAGAGCAGTCTCTGGAAACACCATATATTTT; CDR3 protein: CATSRAVSGNTIYF
D gene: .; V gene: TRBV2; J gene: TRBJ2-5; clone size: .; CDR3 length: 11; CDR3 DNA: TGTGCCAGCAGTCCCCAAGAGACCCAGTACTTC; CDR3 protein: CASSPQETQYF
D gene: .; V gene: TRBV15; J gene: TRBJ1-1; clone size: once; CDR3 length: 15; CDR3 DNA: TGTGCCACCAGCAGAGAAGTGGGGTGGCGCACTGAAGCTTTCTTT; CDR3 protein: CATSREVGWRTEAFF
D gene: .; V gene: TRBV19; J gene: TRBJ1-1; clone size: .; CDR3 length: 15; CDR3 DNA: TGTGCCAGTAGGGAGACGACAGGCCTCTCCTGGATGGCTTTCTTT; CDR3 protein: CASRETTGLSWMAFF
D gene: TRBD1; V gene: TRBV11-3; J gene: TRBJ2-1; clone size: .; CDR3 length: 16; CDR3 DNA: TGTGCCAGCAGCCCCTGGGGGACAGGGGGCTACAATGAGCAGTTCTTC; CDR3 protein: CASSPWGTGGYNEQFF
D gene: .; V gene: TRBV2; J gene: TRBJ1-2; clone size: few; CDR3 length: 13; CDR3 DNA: TGTGCCAGCAGTGAAGGGGAAACCTATGGCTACACCTTC; CDR3 protein: CASSEGETYGYTF
D gene: .; V gene: TRBV27; J gene: TRBJ2-7; clone size: .; CDR3 length: 14; CDR3 DNA: TGTGCCAGCAGTTTAGCAGGGAACTCCTACGAGCAGTACTTC; CDR3 protein: CASSLAGNSYEQYF
D gene: .; V gene: TRBV12-5; J gene: TRBJ2-1; clone size: .; CDR3 length: 16; CDR3 DNA: TGTGCTAGTGGTTTGGTATCAGGGGCACTTAGCAAGGAGCAGTTCTTC; CDR3 protein: CASGLVSGALSKEQFF
D gene: TRBD1; V gene: TRBV29-1; J gene: TRBJ1-2; clone size: once; CDR3 length: 14; CDR3 DNA: TGCAGCGTTGGGGGCAGGGGGCTAAGCTATGGCTACACCTTC; CDR3 protein: CSVGGRGLSYGYTF